These T cell receptor beta chains were read from a single sample in a study of shared clonotypes between healthy human individuals. Profiled with immunoSEQ multiplex PCR; TCRdb holds only in-frame clones, not every one. The table lists about 2.1 million clones, about 92% of them singletons. Sequencing was done on a sample of naive CD8+ T cells from PBMCs. The origin of the receptors is a man younger than 35 in good health. Some clones in this sample may be carry-over from other donors' samples. Each CDR3 is given with its conserved first and last residue. A D gene is named only where the DNA matches it firmly. Size values are once, few and many counts, or a class for expanded clones, and some rows have none.

d_call: .
clone_size: .
v_call: TRBV7-9
j_call: TRBJ1-2
cdr3_aa: CASSIRDRFNYGYTF
cdr3_nt: TGTGCCAGCAGCATCCGGGACCGATTCAACTATGGCTACACCTTC

d_call: TRBD2
clone_size: .
v_call: TRBV11-2
j_call: TRBJ2-3
cdr3_aa: CASSSMTSGLTDTQYF
cdr3_nt: TGTGCCAGCAGCTCTATGACTAGCGGGCTTACAGATACGCAGTATTTT

d_call: .
clone_size: .
v_call: TRBV11-2
j_call: TRBJ1-3
cdr3_aa: CASSSYMAGNTIYF
cdr3_nt: TGTGCCAGCAGCTCCTATATGGCTGGAAACACCATATATTTT

d_call: .
clone_size: .
v_call: TRBV9
j_call: TRBJ2-1
cdr3_aa: CASSVPSAEQFF
cdr3_nt: TGTGCCAGCAGCGTACCTTCGGCTGAGCAGTTCTTC

d_call: .
clone_size: .
v_call: TRBV30
j_call: TRBJ2-7
cdr3_aa: CAWKFGGTYEQYF
cdr3_nt: TGTGCCTGGAAGTTCGGGGGAACCTACGAGCAGTACTTC

d_call: TRBD2
clone_size: .
v_call: TRBV9
j_call: TRBJ2-5
cdr3_aa: CASSPGTSEQETQYF
cdr3_nt: TGTGCCAGCAGCCCGGGGACTAGCGAGCAAGAGACCCAGTACTTC

d_call: .
clone_size: once
v_call: TRBV28
j_call: TRBJ2-7
cdr3_aa: CASSPEDLYEQYF
cdr3_nt: TGTGCCAGCAGCCCGGAGGACCTCTACGAGCAGTACTTC

d_call: .
clone_size: .
v_call: TRBV28
j_call: TRBJ2-5
cdr3_aa: CASSPLGGSWETQYF
cdr3_nt: TGTGCCAGCAGTCCCCTAGGGGGGTCTTGGGAGACCCAGTACTTC

d_call: TRBD1
clone_size: .
v_call: TRBV28
j_call: TRBJ2-7
cdr3_aa: CASSWTGPIYEQYF
cdr3_nt: TGTGCCAGCAGTTGGACAGGTCCGATATACGAGCAGTACTTC

d_call: .
clone_size: .
v_call: TRBV7-8
j_call: TRBJ2-5
cdr3_aa: CASSLEDAAQETQYF
cdr3_nt: TGTGCCAGCAGCTTAGAAGATGCAGCCCAAGAGACCCAGTACTTC

d_call: .
clone_size: .
v_call: TRBV6-1
j_call: TRBJ2-3
cdr3_aa: CASRMWLKVADTQYF
cdr3_nt: TGTGCCAGCAGGATGTGGCTTAAGGTCGCAGATACGCAGTATTTT

d_call: TRBD1
clone_size: .
v_call: TRBV14
j_call: TRBJ1-3
cdr3_aa: CASSLSDRAIGNTIYF
cdr3_nt: TGTGCCAGCAGCCTCTCGGACAGGGCAATTGGAAACACCATATATTTT

d_call: TRBD1
clone_size: .
v_call: TRBV18
j_call: TRBJ2-5
cdr3_aa: CASSPGARDSAWTQYF
cdr3_nt: TGTGCCAGCTCACCAGGGGCCCGGGACAGCGCATGGACCCAGTACTTC

d_call: TRBD2
clone_size: .
v_call: TRBV27
j_call: TRBJ2-1
cdr3_aa: CASSMGLALDNEQFF
cdr3_nt: TGTGCCAGCAGTATGGGACTAGCGCTCGACAATGAGCAGTTCTTC

d_call: .
clone_size: .
v_call: TRBV10-3
j_call: TRBJ1-2
cdr3_aa: CAISGHRVSDGYTF
cdr3_nt: TGTGCCATCAGTGGCCACAGGGTCAGCGATGGCTACACCTTC

d_call: .
clone_size: .
v_call: TRBV29-1
j_call: TRBJ2-7
cdr3_aa: CSALGIYEQYF
cdr3_nt: TGCAGCGCCCTTGGCATTTACGAGCAGTACTTC

d_call: .
clone_size: .
v_call: TRBV11-2
j_call: TRBJ2-3
cdr3_aa: CASRSGGPGQYF
cdr3_nt: TGTGCCAGCAGATCAGGAGGGCCTGGGCAGTATTTT

d_call: TRBD1
clone_size: .
v_call: TRBV7-9
j_call: TRBJ2-5
cdr3_aa: CASSSTGTVQETQYF
cdr3_nt: TGTGCCAGCAGCTCTACCGGGACAGTTCAAGAGACCCAGTACTTC

d_call: TRBD2
clone_size: .
v_call: TRBV27
j_call: TRBJ2-1
cdr3_aa: CASSLRDYTNEQFF
cdr3_nt: TGTGCCAGCAGTTTAAGGGACTACACAAATGAGCAGTTCTTC

d_call: .
clone_size: once
v_call: TRBV30
j_call: TRBJ1-6
cdr3_aa: CAWSGDNNSPLHF
cdr3_nt: TGTGCCTGGAGTGGGGACAACAATTCACCCCTCCACTTT

d_call: .
clone_size: few
v_call: TRBV7-9
j_call: TRBJ1-2
cdr3_aa: CASSAGTSYGYTF
cdr3_nt: TGTGCCAGCAGCGCCGGGACTTCCTATGGCTACACCTTC

d_call: TRBD2
clone_size: .
v_call: TRBV5-6
j_call: TRBJ2-2
cdr3_aa: CASSLELAGATGELFF
cdr3_nt: TGTGCCAGCAGCTTGGAGCTAGCGGGAGCGACCGGGGAGCTGTTTTTT

d_call: .
clone_size: .
v_call: TRBV10-2
j_call: TRBJ2-1
cdr3_aa: CASSQGSSLPNEQFF
cdr3_nt: TGCGCCAGCAGCCAAGGGTCCTCCTTACCCAATGAGCAGTTCTTC

d_call: .
clone_size: .
v_call: TRBV9
j_call: TRBJ1-1
cdr3_aa: CASSVFSGVQEGRGTEAFF
cdr3_nt: TGTGCCAGCAGCGTATTCTCCGGGGTGCAGGAAGGAAGGGGCACTGAAGCTTTCTTT

d_call: .
clone_size: .
v_call: TRBV5-1
j_call: TRBJ2-7
cdr3_aa: CASSLAGGDEQYF
cdr3_nt: TGCGCCAGCAGCCTGGCTGGTGGGGACGAGCAGTACTTC

d_call: TRBD2
clone_size: .
v_call: TRBV7-8
j_call: TRBJ2-3
cdr3_aa: CASSWGIVAGWYF
cdr3_nt: TGTGCCAGCAGCTGGGGTATTGTAGCGGGATGGTATTTT

d_call: TRBD1
clone_size: .
v_call: TRBV27
j_call: TRBJ2-7
cdr3_aa: CASSSTGGGGEQYF
cdr3_nt: TGTGCCAGCAGTTCAACAGGGGGCGGAGGCGAGCAGTACTTC

d_call: TRBD2
clone_size: .
v_call: TRBV4-1
j_call: TRBJ2-7
cdr3_aa: CASSHHHSSGYPYEQYF
cdr3_nt: TGCGCCAGCAGCCACCACCACTCTAGCGGTTATCCCTACGAGCAGTACTTC

d_call: TRBD1
clone_size: .
v_call: TRBV28
j_call: TRBJ2-7
cdr3_aa: CASSFGTGTYEQYF
cdr3_nt: TGTGCCAGCAGTTTTGGGACAGGTACCTACGAGCAGTACTTC

d_call: .
clone_size: .
v_call: TRBV19
j_call: TRBJ1-2
cdr3_aa: CASSLGRGLDYGYTF
cdr3_nt: TGTGCCAGTAGTCTCGGCCGGGGCTTGGACTATGGCTACACCTTC

d_call: .
clone_size: .
v_call: TRBV28
j_call: TRBJ2-1
cdr3_aa: CATERDEQFF
cdr3_nt: TGTGCCACGGAGCGGGATGAGCAGTTCTTC

d_call: TRBD1
clone_size: .
v_call: TRBV9
j_call: TRBJ2-7
cdr3_aa: CASSPEETGAYPSSYEQYF
cdr3_nt: TGTGCCAGCAGCCCAGAGGAGACAGGGGCATACCCTTCCTCCTACGAGCAGTACTTC

d_call: TRBD1
clone_size: .
v_call: TRBV10-3
j_call: TRBJ2-1
cdr3_aa: CAISEDMTGTETYNEQFF
cdr3_nt: TGTGCCATCAGTGAGGATATGACCGGGACAGAGACCTACAATGAGCAGTTCTTC

d_call: .
clone_size: once
v_call: TRBV29-1
j_call: TRBJ2-1
cdr3_aa: CSVTRDSSYNEQFF
cdr3_nt: TGCAGCGTTACGAGGGATAGCTCCTACAATGAGCAGTTCTTC

d_call: .
clone_size: .
v_call: TRBV5-1
j_call: TRBJ1-1
cdr3_aa: CASSKGQLNTEAFF
cdr3_nt: TGCGCCAGCAGCAAGGGACAATTGAACACTGAAGCTTTCTTT

d_call: .
clone_size: .
v_call: TRBV27
j_call: TRBJ2-7
cdr3_aa: CASSPGPGAYEQYF
cdr3_nt: TGTGCCAGCAGTCCTGGGCCAGGGGCCTACGAGCAGTACTTC

d_call: .
clone_size: .
v_call: TRBV11-2
j_call: TRBJ1-1
cdr3_aa: CASSLEVSAQPSEAFF
cdr3_nt: TGTGCCAGCAGCTTAGAAGTATCGGCGCAACCATCTGAAGCTTTCTTT

d_call: .
clone_size: .
v_call: TRBV4-3
j_call: TRBJ1-1
cdr3_aa: CASSHGLGTEAFF
cdr3_nt: TGCGCCAGCAGCCACGGTCTAGGCACTGAAGCTTTCTTT

d_call: TRBD2
clone_size: .
v_call: TRBV5-1
j_call: TRBJ2-7
cdr3_aa: CASSPLVGGSYEQYF
cdr3_nt: TGCGCCAGCAGCCCCCTGGTGGGGGGGAGCTACGAGCAGTACTTC

d_call: .
clone_size: .
v_call: TRBV10-1
j_call: TRBJ2-1
cdr3_aa: CASSEGGNYNEQFF
cdr3_nt: TGCGCCAGCAGTGAGGGCGGGAACTACAATGAGCAGTTCTTC

d_call: TRBD2
clone_size: .
v_call: TRBV27
j_call: TRBJ2-1
cdr3_aa: CASSLLRLAGVYNEQFF
cdr3_nt: TGTGCCAGCAGTCTACTCCGACTAGCGGGAGTTTACAATGAGCAGTTCTTC

d_call: TRBD1
clone_size: .
v_call: TRBV7-9
j_call: TRBJ1-1
cdr3_aa: CASSLRQADRDTEAFF
cdr3_nt: TGTGCCAGCAGCTTAAGGCAGGCGGACAGGGACACTGAAGCTTTCTTT

d_call: .
clone_size: .
v_call: TRBV2
j_call: TRBJ1-1
cdr3_aa: CASSLHFPGQVNTEAFF
cdr3_nt: TGTGCCAGCAGCCTACACTTTCCGGGACAAGTTAACACTGAAGCTTTCTTT

d_call: .
clone_size: .
v_call: TRBV29-1
j_call: TRBJ2-1
cdr3_aa: CSALGTPNEQFF
cdr3_nt: TGCAGCGCCCTTGGGACCCCCAATGAGCAGTTCTTC

d_call: .
clone_size: .
v_call: TRBV7-2
j_call: TRBJ2-7
cdr3_aa: CASSLSNEQYF
cdr3_nt: TGTGCCAGCAGCTTATCAAACGAGCAGTACTTC

d_call: .
clone_size: .
v_call: TRBV21-1
j_call: TRBJ1-2
cdr3_aa: CASINYRVKHGYTF
cdr3_nt: TGTGCCAGCATCAATTACAGGGTCAAACATGGCTACACCTTC

d_call: TRBD1
clone_size: .
v_call: TRBV4-2
j_call: TRBJ1-5
cdr3_aa: CASSQGFTGGHQPQHF
cdr3_nt: TGTGCCAGCAGCCAAGGTTTCACAGGGGGCCATCAGCCCCAGCATTTT